This T cell receptor beta chain was recovered during a study of blood T cell repertoires in COVID-19. In terms of age and location, participants ranged from about 18 to 90 years and lived in about two dozen US areas. Categorization into cohorts depended on clinical history that participants reported. Participants in the exposed group had met a COVID-19 case in the 2 weeks before joining the study. The CDR3 contains 18 residues. Germline lookup yields CDR1 SGHRS and CDR2 YFSETQ. V was clipped by 0 bases and J by 1 base, with 17 bases between them. Under the authors' procedure: Estimation of nucleated cell counts was performed using reference gene primer amplification. The data were produced by immunoSEQ multiplex PCR, yet TCRdb's version contains in-frame clones alone and is incomplete. The D gene and trimming were derived from the DNA, and the V and J assignments and clone size from that table. The data hold some 300,000 clones, with approximately 89% observed a single time.

The sequence was obtained from a woman between 50 and 59 years old who had been exposed to COVID-19. The source material was PBMCs or T cells enriched from blood (not recorded which). The chain joins TRBV5-1 to TRBJ2-1; possible D gene TRBD2, 6 bases. CDR3 sequence (DNA): TGCGCCAGCAGCTTGGAACTAGCCGCACGACTATCCTACAATGAGCAGTTCTTC. This sequence encodes CASSLELAARLSYNEQFF.